Listed below are T cell receptor beta chains from one sample, sequenced in a study of T cells after yellow fever vaccination. TCRdb independently ran MiXCR on the 5' RACE reads; one entry per CDR3 protein. The sample lists around 590,000 distinct CDR3 sequences, approximately 13% occurring once. The input for sequencing was PBMCs, taken on the day of the yellow fever booster vaccination. All receptors derive from a man aged 25 to 40 who received the YFV17D yellow fever vaccine. The conserved cysteine and the conserved F or W are not part of the CDR3 here. Fields, in order: V gene, J gene, CDR3 protein.

TRBV12-3/TRBV12-4	TRBJ2-5	ASRGQGIQY
TRBV28	TRBJ2-1	ASSLLGARMNEQF
TRBV20-1	TRBJ2-1	SAPGGPSPNEQF
TRBV24-1	TRBJ2-1	ATSDPGLNNEQF
TRBV27	TRBJ1-2	ASGRDYGYT
TRBV20-1	TRBJ1-2	SAWTGQYGYT
TRBV23-1	TRBJ1-6	ASSRGSYNSPLH
TRBV5-1	TRBJ2-1	ASSLDHNEQF
TRBV5-1	TRBJ1-1	ASSLQVPEDTEAF
TRBV30	TRBJ2-3	AWSPIQLAGLPDTQY
TRBV20-1	TRBJ2-7	SARVGTSGRAGEQY
TRBV14	TRBJ2-5	ASSRSERQTQY
TRBV4-2	TRBJ2-1	ASSQERVNEQF
TRBV5-1	TRBJ2-7	ASSLEVGHEQY
TRBV5-6	TRBJ1-1	ASNSAANTEAF
TRBV19	TRBJ1-5	ASDKGQPNQPQH
TRBV7-8	TRBJ2-7	ASSRLGQGYEQY
TRBV18	TRBJ1-5	ASSRDETRVGQPQH
TRBV20-1	TRBJ2-2	SARRFGTSNTGELF
TRBV25-1	TRBJ2-4	ASSLTSGAKNIQY
TRBV5-5	TRBJ2-4	ASSPEYSRLNIQY
TRBV6-1	TRBJ2-1	ASSPRGVNEQF
TRBV11-2	TRBJ2-3	ASSTGVKDTQY
TRBV7-2	TRBJ1-1	ASSLPWGGTEAF
TRBV5-5	TRBJ2-4	ASSLEPPLDIQY
TRBV7-2	TRBJ2-7	ASSLGDYSYEQY
TRBV7-9	TRBJ1-1	ASRTGTNTEAF
TRBV7-2	TRBJ2-7	ASSLLAGAYEQY
TRBV20-1	TRBJ2-7	SATSGTSGMQSYEQY
TRBV11-2	TRBJ2-7	ASSLGQGRFYEQY
TRBV23-1	TRBJ2-3	ASSQVSGTSTDTQY
TRBV24-1	TRBJ2-2	ATSSLNTGELF
TRBV15	TRBJ2-1	ATSETSGRVLF
TRBV4-3	TRBJ2-1	ASSPGLTSGRGLNEQF
TRBV11-2	TRBJ2-5	ASSFGTGGSQETQY